The clone carrying this T cell receptor (beta chain) was seen a single time. Germline V lookup: CDR1 SEHNR, CDR2 FQNEAQ (reference sequence). The CDR3 extends over 16 amino acids. V lost 2 bases to trimming and J lost 0 bases, with 14 bases between them. These data originate in a study of blood T cell repertoires in COVID-19. TCRdb keeps only in-frame clones here, not all; method: immunoSEQ multiplex PCR. This sample carries 380,000 or so clones, roughly nine tenths of them seen once, and the ten largest clones take roughly 1.2%. The chain combines TRBV7-9 with TRBJ2-7; D may be TRBD2 (5 bases). The TCR originated in a man aged 35 to 55 with acute or convalescent COVID-19. Sequencing was carried out using peripheral blood. In DNA form, the CDR3 reads TGTGCCAGCAGCTTACTTGAGGGTCCTCGCTCCTACGAGCAGTACTTC. This codes for CASSLLEGPRSYEQYF.